Below, one TCR beta chain is given with its context. This clone was picked up a small number of times. Its antigen is still unknown. No base qualities exist here, and no much larger clone lies one base off it. The entire isolated RNA was reverse transcribed using the High Capacity cDNA Reverse Transcription Kit, and thus expressed TCRB transcripts were sequenced. Naive, central memory and regulatory T cell samples underwent deep immunoSEQ sequencing, averaging roughly 3.5 million total reads per sample. Sorted cells were lysed in RLT buffer, and RNA was extracted using DNase-treated RNeasy Micro or Mini kits according to cell number. To prevent cross-contamination, every cell subset was processed on its own, while patient and healthy donor samples were processed together. Using the immunoSEQ multiplex PCR, TCRB sequences were amplified from cDNA into 87-bp fragments spanning the CDR3 region. Sequencing of the amplicons was done on the Illumina HiSeq platform. In the original analysis: PCR bias was computationally corrected using synthetic template baselines, reads within Hamming distance 2 were collapsed, and singletons that could not be merged were discarded. By aligning reads against IMGT, V, D and J genes, CDR3 length, and insertions or deletions at six rearrangement sites were assigned. Within each subset, clonotype counts were normalized to the number of sorted cells before true diversity and Gini coefficients were calculated with the tcR R package. The overlap coefficient, calculated on TCRB nucleotide sequences, was used to measure repertoire sharing. As a proxy for the pre-selection repertoire, out-of-frame TCRB sequences from naive cells were analyzed. TCRdb mirrors the immuneACCESS table, restricted to in-frame sequences. Some clones are absent from its copies; in checked studies, under half trace to an unresolved V gene, and the reason for the others is unknown. V and J calls and clone size come straight from that table; D and trimming were deduced from the DNA. Here the sample has some 350,000 clones; roughly 14% occur a single time. Roughly 0.015% of the sample is held by the ten biggest clonotypes.

The sample comes from a study of beta chain features in type 1 diabetes (dated 2018 in TCRdb). Concerning the study at large: Mean age, gender distribution, total cell number and subset yield did not differ between patients and healthy donors. Whereas all 30 or so donors provided naive and central memory subsets, regulatory and stem cell-like memory subsets were isolated from just 8 patients and about 8 healthy donors. In the study, TCRB repertoires of sorted circulating CD4+ T cell subsets from recently diagnosed type 1 diabetes patients were compared with those of matched healthy donors. A total of approximately 100,000,000 sorted cells were examined across all samples, and the number of cells per subset was strongly correlated with RNA yield. The paper as a whole reports these results and caveats: Shorter templates might have been favored by PCR, but patient and control samples were amplified and corrected together, so both groups would have been affected equally by any skew. Because cDNA was sequenced instead of genomic DNA, activated cells with high expression could be over-represented, although the groups did not differ in activation or CD3 levels. At VDJ recombination sites, type 1 diabetes patients had fewer insertions and more deleted nucleotides, which implies abnormalities in thymic rearrangement. The naive, central memory and regulatory TCRB repertoires appeared to resemble one another more closely among patients than among healthy donors. A moderate but significant shortening of TCRB CDR3 length was observed in type 1 diabetes patients in all four CD4+ subsets. Because small numbers of individuals were included in the HLA sub-analyses, any influence of HLA type on TCRB rearrangement was left unresolved.

Each donor gave one peripheral blood draw, around 100 mL on average, collected into heparinised tubes. Using a panel that included CD45RO, CCR7, CD25, CD127, CD95 and CD27, naive, central memory, regulatory and stem cell-like memory CD4+ T cells were sorted on a BD FACSAria II. Purity was above 95% for every sorted population. PBMCs were isolated immediately by Lymphoprep density gradient centrifugation and stained directly without culture. To minimize batch effects, samples were stained and sorted in pairs, one healthy donor with one patient per experiment. The germline V gene sets CDR1 to SGHRS and CDR2 to YFSETQ. From the cysteine through the valine, the CDR3 covers 11 amino acids. Just CDR3 DNA is preserved here, 33 bases in frame from base 1. Deletion took 8 bases off V and 7 bases off J, with a span of 13 bases between the germline ends.

Sequencing used naive CD4+ T cells from blood. The cell subset or site tag for this specimen amounts to: true naive CD4+ T cells. Recombination linked TRBV5-1 to TRBJ2-7, with the D gene uncertain. The sequence derives from a woman between 18 and 29 years old with type 1 diabetes. The CDR3 reads CASPPRREQYV. In nucleotide form, the sequence is TGCGCCAGTCCGCCCCGGCGGGAGCAGTACGTC.